This paragraph reports one T cell receptor beta chain. The antigen remains unidentified. Other DNA sequences from this sample encode an identical CDR3 as well. This sample stems from a study of shared clonotypes between healthy human individuals. About the study: Sampling drew on donors who were a couple of women and three men aged 18 to 49.

V lost 2 bases and J lost 4, with 9 bases in between. This CDR3 is built from 13 residues. In germline, CDR1 is MNHNY, CDR2 SVGAGI (reference sequence). Repertoires were generated with immunoSEQ multiplex PCR, while TCRdb's copy carries only in-frame clones and drops some. This table has some 2.1 million clones, roughly 95% appearing once. Study conclusions and caveats: Across subsets, estimated richness was generally greater for naive than for memory populations. Generation probabilities of non-shared clonotypes were lower (relative to those shared by all four donors).

This TCR was sampled from a man aged 18 to 30 in good health. Specimen: naive CD4+ T cells sorted from blood. As for subset: CD45RA+ positively selected. The chain joins TRBV6-6 to TRBJ2-7; no clear D gene. The CDR3 protein is CASSYGQSYEQYF. The CDR3 nucleotides are TGTGCCAGCAGTTACGGGCAGAGTTACGAGCAGTACTTC.